The 15 T cell receptor beta chains below were found in one sample sequenced in a study of shared clonotypes between healthy human individuals. The repertoire was sequenced with immunoSEQ multiplex PCR; TCRdb's copy has only in-frame clones and lacks some. This repertoire shows around 2.5 million clones, roughly 93% found once; its top ten account for about 0.34%. The source material was naive CD4+ T cells from PBMCs. The subset: CD45RA+ positively selected. The receptors here all came from a man between 18 and 29 years old in good health. Some clones in this sample may be carry-over from other donors' samples.

This chain uses TRBV18 with TRBJ2-7; 12 bases match TRBD1. The V segment lost 3 bases and the J segment 6 bases; nucleotides outside the gene matches: 6. Germline V gene sequence: CDR1 KGHSH, CDR2 LQKENI. CDR3 length: 15 residues. The CDR3 nucleotides are TGTGCCAGCTCACCGCGGGGGACAGGGGGCCTCGAGCAGTACTTC. It codes for CASSPRGTGGLEQYF.

The chain is built from TRBV28 and TRBJ2-1; D unclear. With 3 bases removed from V and 8 bases from J, the gap between germline ends came to 11 bases. This CDR3 has 13 amino acids. Per the germline V gene, CDR1 is MDHEN and CDR2 is SYDVKM. The CDR3 sequence is CASSLNPGDEQFF. The CDR3 DNA is TGTGCCAGCAGTTTGAACCCAGGCGATGAGCAGTTCTTC.

The V and J genes are TRBV5-5 and TRBJ1-4; tentative D call: TRBD1 (5 bases). Trimming removed 2 bases at V and 4 bases at J, with 15 bases between. The CDR3 has 16 residues. Germline lookup yields CDR1 SGHKS and CDR2 YYEKEE (reference sequence). CDR3 nucleotides: TGTGCCAGCAGCTTATTGCGGGGCGAGGGTAATGAAAAACTGTTTTTT. Translation: CASSLLRGEGNEKLFF. Full variable domain (remainder filled in from reference TRBV5-5 and TRBJ1-4): DAGVTQSPTHLIKTRGQQVTLRCSPISGHKSVSWYQQVLGQGPQFIFQYYEKEERGRGNFPDRFSARQFPNYSSELNVNALLLGDSALYLCASSLLRGEGNEKLFFGSGTQLSVL.

The chain combines TRBV5-4 with TRBJ1-1; no definite D call. The germline gives CDR1 SGHNT, CDR2 YYREEE (reference sequence). The CDR3 sequence is 14 residues long. Trimming left V 0 bases short and J 0 bases short, with 6 bases between. In DNA, the CDR3 is TGTGCCAGCAGCTTGGACCCAGTGAACACTGAAGCTTTCTTT. Its translation is CASSLDPVNTEAFF.

This sequence joins TRBV5-6 and TRBJ1-4; no reliable D call. The ends were cut back, 5 bases at V and 7 bases at J, with 15 bases in the middle. The CDR3 consists of 14 residues. Germline values: CDR1 SGHDT, CDR2 YYEEEE. This CDR3 reads CASSSEGLSEKLFF. In DNA form, the CDR3 reads TGTGCCAGCAGTTCGGAAGGACTTAGTGAAAAACTGTTTTTT.

The V call is TRBV13, the J call TRBJ2-3; D is undetermined. CDR1 and CDR2 from the germline V gene are PRHDT and FYEKMQ (reference sequence). Trimming cost V 4 bases and J 5 bases, with 7 bases left between them. The CDR3 runs 12 residues. The CDR3 protein is CASSSSLDTQYF. In nucleotides, the CDR3 is TGTGCCAGCAGCTCCAGCCTAGATACGCAGTATTTT.

The V call is TRBV5-1, the J call TRBJ2-3, with 10 bases aligning to TRBD2. Trimming took 1 base from V and 6 from J; bases not matched to a gene: 5. CDR1 SGHRS and CDR2 YFSETQ come from the germline V gene. There are 15 residues in the CDR3. CDR3 bases: TGCGCCAGCAGCTTGACTAGCGGGATTGACGATACGCAGTATTTT. Its translation is CASSLTSGIDDTQYF.

This chain uses TRBV5-4 with TRBJ2-4, with 7 bases that match TRBD2. V shed 2 bases and J 1 base; nucleotides not matched to a gene: 12. There are 18 residues in the CDR3. Germline CDR1 and CDR2: SGHNT and YYREEE (reference sequence). CDR3 amino acids: CASSFIRPGGSAKNIQYF. The CDR3 DNA is TGTGCCAGCAGCTTTATTCGCCCCGGCGGGAGTGCCAAAAACATTCAGTACTTC.

The chain is built from TRBV2 and TRBJ2-7; 10 bases line up with TRBD1. CDR3 size: 16 residues. Germline loops: CDR1 SNHLY, CDR2 FYNNEI. V lost 7 bases and J lost 4; bases outside the gene matches: 13. In DNA form, the CDR3 reads TGTGCCAGCACCGACCTGTGGGGGACAGGGGTTTACGAGCAGTACTTC. Amino acid sequence: CASTDLWGTGVYEQYF.

The table lists this clone with a count of one. This chain uses TRBV11-2 with TRBJ1-1; D remains ambiguous. CDR3 length equals 14 residues. Trimming left V 2 bases short and J 9 bases short, with 16 bases between. CDR1 and CDR2 (germline): SGHAT, FQNNGV. The CDR3 is CASSLRSGVKQAFF. CDR3 DNA: TGTGCCAGCAGCTTAAGAAGTGGGGTTAAGCAAGCTTTCTTT.

The chain combines TRBV19 with TRBJ1-2; 9 bases are shared with TRBD1. Trimming removed 6 bases from V and 8 bases from J; junction bases left unmatched: 4. The CDR3 is made up of 12 amino acids. The germline V gene has CDR1 LNHDA and CDR2 SQIVND (reference sequence). CDR3 bases: TGTGCCAGTAGGGACAGGGGTTGGGGCTACACCTTC. This encodes CASRDRGWGYTF.

Concerning this clone: This sample includes further DNA sequences coding for the same CDR3. This chain links TRBV5-1 with TRBJ2-5, with 15 positions matching TRBD2. Unmatched junction bases numbered 5, after V lost 4 bases and J lost 1 base. Germline V gene sequence: CDR1 SGHRS, CDR2 YFSETQ. The CDR3 contains 17 residues. The CDR3: CASSPGLAGGIQETQYF. Written as DNA, the CDR3 is TGCGCCAGCAGCCCCGGACTAGCGGGAGGGATCCAAGAGACCCAGTACTTC.

The J gene is TRBJ2-2, the V gene TRBV5-1; the D gene could be TRBD1 or TRBD2 (5 bases each). The germline V gene has CDR1 SGHRS and CDR2 YFSETQ. The CDR3 spans 16 residues. Trimming shortened V by 0 bases and J by 2 bases, and 11 bases separated the two germline ends. The CDR3 reads CASSLELGTNTGELFF. The CDR3 DNA sequence: TGCGCCAGCAGCTTGGAACTCGGGACCAACACCGGGGAGCTGTTTTTT.

The V and J genes are TRBV6-1 and TRBJ1-5; TRBD1 is a possible D gene (5 bases). Trimming took 8 bases from V and 2 from J, leaving 16 bases between them. CDR3 size: 15 residues. Germline V gene sequence: CDR1 MNHNS, CDR2 SASEGT. The CDR3 DNA follows: TGTGCCAGCGCCCGGGGGGGGGTTGGCAATCAGCCCCAGCATTTT. This translates into CASARGGVGNQPQHF.

With respect to this clone: The junction differs from germline at one of its ends, possibly a read error. This chain connects TRBV15 to TRBJ2-1; D not certain. The CDR3 extends over 11 amino acids. CDR1 is LNHNV, CDR2 YYDKDF, per germline (reference sequence). CDR3 DNA sequence: TGTGCCACCGGCAGGCGGAATGAGCAGTTCTTC. Encoded protein: CATGRRNEQFF. The full variable domain, rest sourced from reference TRBV15 and TRBJ2-1, is DAMVIQNPRYQVTQFGKPVTLSCSQTLNHNVMYWYQQKSSQAPKLLFHYYDKDFNNEADTPDNFQSRRPNTSFCFLDIRSPGLGDTAMYLCATGRRNEQFFGPGTRLTVL.